A single sample gave rise to the 29 T cell receptor beta chains below, sequenced in a study of tumor and adjacent non-tumor tissue in lung cancer. The template was RNA from unsorted bulk tissue. Three rounds of nested PCR, following a modified ARM-PCR protocol, produced the TCRbeta library. MiXCR was run by TCRdb on the multiplex PCR reads, yielding one entry per CDR3 protein. The table records fewer than 85,000 distinct CDR3 sequences, over 75% of them present only once. Sequencing was performed on lung tumor tissue. These receptors came from a woman aged 50 to 65 with non-small cell lung cancer.

The chain carries TRBV6-4 and TRBJ2-2; 7 nucleotides agree with TRBD2. The CDR3 has 13 amino acids. V trimming: 2 bases; J trimming: 14 bases; junction bases outside the gene matches: 8. Germline V CDR1 and CDR2: MRHNA, SNTAGT. The CDR3 spells CASSDTSAGKLFF. In DNA form, the CDR3 reads TGTGCCAGCAGTGACACTAGCGCCGGGAAACTGTTTTTT.

The table lists this clonotype with a few counts. V is TRBV6-2 or TRBV6-3 and J is TRBJ1-2; TRBD1 matches 8 bases. The CDR3 runs 15 residues. The germline V gene has CDR1 MNHEY and CDR2 SVGEGT. The CDR3 loop is CVSSSSGGRRYGYTF. CDR3 in DNA: TGTGTCAGTAGTTCTTCAGGGGGCCGTCGCTATGGCTACACCTTC.

The V and J genes are TRBV12-3 or TRBV12-4 and TRBJ1-1; maybe TRBD1 (6 bases). V gave up 5 bases and J gave up 1 base, with 14 bases separating them. The CDR3 has 15 residues. DNA for the CDR3: TGTGCCAGCAGTCAGGGGCAGGGTTGGAACACTGAAGCTTTCTTT. This codes for CASSQGQGWNTEAFF.

This clonotype was recorded at least ten times. The chain couples TRBV10-3 to TRBJ1-2; no clear D gene. CDR3 length: 14 residues. Deletions cut 3 bases from V and 1 base from J, with 9 bases between. The germline CDR1 and CDR2 sequences are ENHRY and SYGVKD. The CDR3 reads CAISESGINYGYTF. The CDR3 nucleotides read TGTGCCATCAGTGAATCCGGGATTAACTATGGCTACACCTTC.

With regard to this clonotype: A much larger clone lies one base from this, so it may be a read error. The V gene is TRBV5-1, the J gene TRBJ1-1, with D unclear. This CDR3 has 13 residues. V was clipped by 3 bases and J by 4 bases, with 10 bases between them. The germline V gene has CDR1 SGHRS and CDR2 YFSETQ. This chain's CDR3 is CASSSPWGTEAFF. The CDR3 DNA reads as TGCGCCAGCAGCTCCCCCTGGGGCACTGAAGCTTTCTTT.

This clonotype has more than one count but fewer than ten. One junction end does not reproduce the germline sequence, and a read error may be involved. The chain has TRBV5-6 and TRBJ2-1; a weak D match, TRBD1 (6 bases). Germline V gene sequence: CDR1 SGHDT, CDR2 YYEEEE. The CDR3 contains 12 residues. The chain's CDR3 is CTSSLRGNEQFF. DNA of the CDR3: TGTACCAGCAGCTTGAGGGGGAATGAGCAGTTCTTC.

Remarks on this clonotype: An end of the junction differs from the germline gene, which may be a read error. This chain uses TRBV29-1 with TRBJ2-1; D is unresolved. This CDR3 region has 13 residues. Per germline, CDR1 SQVTM and CDR2 ANQGSEA. This CDR3 is CSGYGLSYNEQFF. The CDR3 DNA follows: TGCAGCGGCTACGGCCTGTCCTACAATGAGCAATTCTTC.

The chain is built from TRBV20-1 and TRBJ2-3, with a tentative D call TRBD1 (6 bases). V was clipped by 2 bases and J by 1 base, with 13 bases between them. The germline CDR1 and CDR2 sequences are DFQATT and SNEGSKA (reference sequence). The CDR3 is 15 residues long. CDR3 sequence reads: CSARSRDTGTDTQYF. The CDR3 nucleotides read TGCAGTGCTAGATCCAGGGACACTGGCACAGATACGCAGTATTTT.

This chain joins TRBV20-1 and TRBJ1-5, with 7 bases lining up with TRBD1. J was trimmed by 11 bases and V by 6 bases; bases with no gene match: 13. This CDR3 comprises 13 residues. The V gene's germline CDR1 is DFQATT and CDR2 SNEGSKA (reference sequence). This CDR3 reads CSARRQGLGSQHF. Here the CDR3 DNA reads TGCAGTGCCAGACGACAGGGCCTTGGGTCCCAGCATTTT.

A remark on this clonotype: A read error is likely, as this CDR3 ends without the conserved phenylalanine or tryptophan. The V gene is TRBV20-1, the J gene TRBJ2-2, with D uncertain. Germline-derived CDR1 and CDR2 are DFQATT and SNEGSKA (reference sequence). Trimming took off 6 bases at V and 14 bases at J, with 31 bases between the two ends. This CDR3 has 16 residues. The CDR3, as DNA: TGCAGTGCCACCCCCATTGGGATTCTTGGCGTCGAGGAACTGTTTCTT. This codes for CSATPIGILGVEELFL.

On this clonotype: The junction differs from germline at one of its ends, possibly a read error. The chain employs TRBV10-3 and TRBJ2-5; D may match TRBD1 or TRBD2 (6 bases each). The CDR3 covers 14 residues. Germline CDR1 reads ENHRY; CDR2 reads SYGVKD. The CDR3 region is CAIRGTGCGETQYF. The CDR3 DNA reads as TGTGCCATCAGGGGTACAGGGTGCGGGGAGACCCAGTATTTC.

Worth noting for this clonotype: One end of the junction fails to match germline, which may point to a read error. V gene TRBV28 combines with J gene TRBJ2-1; D perhaps matches TRBD1 (5 bases). CDR3 length: 13 amino acids. The germline V gene has CDR1 MDHEN and CDR2 SYDVKM. CDR3 in DNA: TGTGCCAACAGTTACGACAGATACAATAAGAAGTTCTTC. This sequence encodes CANSYDRYNKKFF.

The count of this clonotype is one. Compared with germline, one end of the junction differs, possibly owing to a read error. This sequence joins TRBV24-1 and TRBJ2-1; TRBD2 aligns across 7 bases. The CDR3 consists of 16 residues. Germline loops: CDR1 KGHDR, CDR2 SFDVKD. The CDR3 DNA reads as TGTGCCACCAGTGACCGATTAGTGGGAGGGTTGAATGAGCAGATCTTC. This translates into CATSDRLVGGLNEQIF.

About this clonotype: Germline is not matched at one junction end, which may reflect a read error. The gene calls are TRBV4-1 and TRBJ2-7; the D gene is possibly TRBD2 (6 bases). From germline, CDR1 is MGHRA and CDR2 YSYEKL. There are 13 residues in the CDR3. CDR3 in DNA: TGCGCCAGGAGCCCAGGGAGGTGGTACGAGCAATATTTC. This encodes CARSPGRWYEQYF.

The chain carries TRBV6-1 and TRBJ2-3; D might be TRBD2 (5 bases). CDR1 and CDR2 from the germline V gene are MNHNS and SASEGT. The CDR3 extends over 15 amino acids. V was trimmed by 6 bases and J by 9 bases, leaving 22 bases between them. The CDR3 region has the DNA TGTGCCAGCAGACCAGCGGAAGGGATCATAGAAACGCAGTATTTT. It codes for CASRPAEGIIETQYF.

Notes on this clonotype: One junction end disagrees with the germline gene, perhaps due to a read error. The chain links TRBV12-3 or TRBV12-4 to TRBJ1-5, with D uncertain. The CDR3 is 13 residues long. CDR3 coding DNA: TGTGCCAATAGTTTGGGTCCATGGCAGCCACAGCATTTT. This gives the protein CANSLGPWQPQHF.

About this clonotype itself: The junction shows a germline mismatch at one end, possibly a read error. The chain employs TRBV11-1 and TRBJ2-7; 7 nucleotides agree with TRBD1. CDR3 length equals 14 residues. Per germline, CDR1 SGHAT and CDR2 FQDESV (reference sequence). Here the CDR3 DNA reads TGTGCCAGTAGCCACTGGGACAGCTCCTATGAGCGGTACTTC. This codes for CASSHWDSSYERYF.

Regarding this clonotype: Here the CDR3 omits its conserved ending phenylalanine or tryptophan, so a read error is the likely source. V and J are TRBV20-1 and TRBJ2-5; unclear D gene. Germline CDR1 DFQATT, CDR2 SNEGSKA (reference sequence). V was trimmed by 3 bases and J by 3 bases, leaving 8 bases between them. The CDR3 has 12 amino acids. The CDR3 DNA sequence: TGCAGTGCTAGCCGGCTAAAAGAGACCCAGTACATC. Translating gives CSASRLKETQYI.

The V and J genes are TRBV29-1 and TRBJ1-2, with D hard to call. The V and J ends lost 0 bases and 7 bases respectively, with 9 bases between them. The CDR3 totals 12 residues. Germline CDR1 SQVTM, CDR2 ANQGSEA. This CDR3 is CSVEDSPCGYTF. CDR3 sequence (DNA): TGCAGCGTTGAAGATAGCCCGTGTGGCTACACCTTC.

Comment on this clonotype: One end of the junction varies from germline; a read error may be responsible. The chain recombines TRBV10-2 with TRBJ2-3; no clear D. Germline assignment: CDR1 WSHSY and CDR2 SAAADI. This CDR3 spans 14 amino acids. CDR3 region: CASRLDPSTDTQYF. The CDR3 nucleotides are TGCGCTAGCAGATTGGACCCTTCCACAGATACGCAGTATTTT.

Points on this clonotype: The CDR3 carries no conserved terminal phenylalanine or tryptophan, so it likely arises from a read error. The chain couples TRBV20-1 to TRBJ2-7; tentatively, D is TRBD2 (5 bases). Per germline, CDR1 DFQATT and CDR2 SNEGSKA (reference sequence). V was shortened by 3 bases and J by 3 bases, with 12 bases between the two germline ends. The CDR3 length is 13 residues. CDR3 sequence (DNA): TGCAGTGCTAGTGAAGCGGAGTACTACGAGCAGTACCTC. The encoded protein is CSASEAEYYEQYL.

Note on this clonotype: Given the absence of the conserved phenylalanine or tryptophan at the CDR3 end, a read error is likely. This chain connects TRBV12-3 or TRBV12-4 to TRBJ1-5; tentative D call: TRBD1 (6 bases). The V and J ends lost 3 bases and 7 bases respectively, with 13 bases between them. The CDR3 contains 14 residues. CDR3 residues: CASSFTGRAQPQHL. CDR3 DNA sequence: TGTGCCAGCAGTTTTACAGGGAGGGCCCAGCCCCAGCATTTA.

Comments on this clonotype: With a much larger clone just one base away, this may be a read error. The gene calls are TRBV10-2 and TRBJ2-4, with D perhaps TRBD2 (5 bases). The germline V gene encodes CDR1 WSHSY and CDR2 SAAADI. The CDR3 covers 16 residues. The CDR3 DNA sequence: TGCGCCAGCAGTGAGACGGCCGCGCTAGCCAGAAACATTCAGTACTTC. Translated: CASSETAALARNIQYF.

The gene calls are TRBV6-1 and TRBJ2-7; 9 positions agree with TRBD2. V lost 7 bases, J lost 3 bases, and 7 bases stayed unmatched. The CDR3 loop spans 14 amino acids. CDR1 and CDR2 from the germline V gene are MNHNS and SASEGT. CDR3 DNA sequence: TGTGCCAGCACTGGGGGACTAGCAGTCTACGAGCAGTACTTC. This codes for CASTGGLAVYEQYF.

As for this clonotype: One junction end disagrees with the germline gene, perhaps due to a read error. The chain recombines TRBV20-1 with TRBJ2-1; possibly TRBD1 for D (6 bases). The CDR3 has 15 residues. Germline V gene sequence: CDR1 DFQATT, CDR2 SNEGSKA (reference sequence). CDR3 protein: CTARVTGQGDNEQFF. In nucleotides, the CDR3 is TGCACTGCTAGAGTTACGGGACAAGGGGACAATGAGCAGTTCTTC.

V gene TRBV20-1 combines with J gene TRBJ1-1; a weak D match, TRBD1 (5 bases). With 2 bases removed from V and 14 bases from J, the gap between germline ends came to 27 bases. The germline V gene has CDR1 DFQATT and CDR2 SNEGSKA (reference sequence). The CDR3 contains 15 residues. The CDR3 nucleotides are TGCAGTGCTAGACCCCAAGGGGTTACGGGGACTGAAGTGTTCTTT. Translating it yields CSARPQGVTGTEVFF.

To note about this clonotype: This is likely a read error, given that the CDR3 carries no conserved phenylalanine or tryptophan at its end. The chain uses TRBV4-1 and TRBJ2-7; a weak D match, TRBD2 (6 bases). Trimming took 0 bases from V and 8 from J, leaving 14 bases between them. Germline CDR1 reads MGHRA; CDR2 reads YSYEKL. CDR3 length equals 14 residues. The CDR3 coding sequence is TGCGCCAGCAGCCAAGAGGCCACTAGCTATAAGCAGTACTGC. It is translated as CASSQEATSYKQYC.

This chain connects TRBV4-1 to TRBJ2-7; perhaps TRBD1 as D (6 bases). Germline V CDR1 and CDR2: MGHRA, YSYEKL. Trimming stripped 3 bases from V and 2 bases from J, with 14 bases between. The CDR3 extends over 15 amino acids. CDR3 loop: CASSQDRGKAYEQYF. The CDR3 DNA sequence: TGCGCCAGCAGCCAGGACAGAGGAAAGGCCTACGAGCAGTACTTC.

This clonotype was observed at least ten times. The junction does not match germline at one end; this may be a read error. The genes are TRBV7-8 and TRBJ1-3; TRBD1 might be the D (6 bases). The germline gives CDR1 SGHVS, CDR2 FQNEAQ. The CDR3 runs to 14 residues. The CDR3 DNA follows: TGTGCCAGCCGCGGGGGCTACCCAGGAAACGCCATATATTTT. Amino acids: CASRGGYPGNAIYF.